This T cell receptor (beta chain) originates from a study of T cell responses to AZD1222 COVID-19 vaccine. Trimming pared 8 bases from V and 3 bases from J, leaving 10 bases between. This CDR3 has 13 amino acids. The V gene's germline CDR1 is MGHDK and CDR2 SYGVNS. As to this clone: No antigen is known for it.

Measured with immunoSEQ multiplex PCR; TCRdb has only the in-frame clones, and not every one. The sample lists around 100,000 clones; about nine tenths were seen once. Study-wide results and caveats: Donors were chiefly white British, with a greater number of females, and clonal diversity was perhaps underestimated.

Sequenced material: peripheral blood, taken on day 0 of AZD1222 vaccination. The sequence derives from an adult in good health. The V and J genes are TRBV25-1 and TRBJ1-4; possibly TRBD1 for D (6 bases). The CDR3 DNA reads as TGTGCCAGCGAGGGGGGAGCTAATGAAAAACTGTTTTTT. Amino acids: CASEGGANEKLFF.